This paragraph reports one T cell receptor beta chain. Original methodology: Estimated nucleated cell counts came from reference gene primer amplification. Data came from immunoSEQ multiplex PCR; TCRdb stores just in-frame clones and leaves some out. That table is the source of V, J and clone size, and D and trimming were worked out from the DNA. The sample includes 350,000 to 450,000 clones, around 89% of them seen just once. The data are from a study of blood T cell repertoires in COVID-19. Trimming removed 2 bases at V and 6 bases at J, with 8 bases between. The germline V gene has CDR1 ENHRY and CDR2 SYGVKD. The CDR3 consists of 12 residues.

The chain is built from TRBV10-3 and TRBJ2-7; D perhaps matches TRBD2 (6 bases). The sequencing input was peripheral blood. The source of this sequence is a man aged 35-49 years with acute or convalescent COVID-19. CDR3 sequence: CAISELGGEQYF. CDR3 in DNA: TGTGCCATCAGTGAGCTGGGGGGCGAGCAGTACTTC.